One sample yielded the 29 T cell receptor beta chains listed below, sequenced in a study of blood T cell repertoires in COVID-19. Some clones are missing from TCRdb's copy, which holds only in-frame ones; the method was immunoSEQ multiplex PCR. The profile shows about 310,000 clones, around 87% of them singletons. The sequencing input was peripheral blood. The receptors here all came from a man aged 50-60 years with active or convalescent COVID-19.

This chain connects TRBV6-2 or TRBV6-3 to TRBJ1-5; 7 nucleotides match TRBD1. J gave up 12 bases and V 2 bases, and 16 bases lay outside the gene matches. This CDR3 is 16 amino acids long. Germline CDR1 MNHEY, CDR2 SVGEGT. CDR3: CASSYTRDSLSPRQHF. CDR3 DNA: TGTGCCAGCAGTTACACCCGGGACAGCCTTTCCCCACGCCAGCATTTT.

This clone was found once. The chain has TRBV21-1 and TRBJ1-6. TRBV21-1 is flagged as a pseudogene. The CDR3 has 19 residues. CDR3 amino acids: CASSPPKPGGGSENSPLHF. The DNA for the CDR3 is TGTGCCAGCAGCCCACCTAAGCCGGGGGGAGGGAGTGAGAATTCACCCCTCCACTTT.

In DNA, the CDR3 is TGTGCCAGCAGCTATGCCGGGACAGCTGAAGCTTTCTTT. Translating it yields CASSYAGTAEAFF. The rearrangement uses TRBV7-3 and TRBJ1-1; 7 bases fit TRBD1. CDR3 length: 13 residues. V gave up 4 bases and J gave up 6 bases; unmatched junction bases: 5. From germline, CDR1 is SGHTA and CDR2 FQGTGA.

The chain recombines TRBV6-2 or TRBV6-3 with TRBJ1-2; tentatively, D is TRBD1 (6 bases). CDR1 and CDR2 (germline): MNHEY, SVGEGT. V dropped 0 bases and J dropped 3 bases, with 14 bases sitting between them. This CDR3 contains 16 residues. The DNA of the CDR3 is TGTGCCAGCAGTTACTCCCGACAGGAAGGAGACTATGGCTACACCTTC. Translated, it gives CASSYSRQEGDYGYTF.

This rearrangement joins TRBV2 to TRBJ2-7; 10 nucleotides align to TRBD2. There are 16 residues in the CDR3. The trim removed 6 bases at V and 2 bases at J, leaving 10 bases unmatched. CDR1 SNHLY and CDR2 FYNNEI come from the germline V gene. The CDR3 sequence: CASRSRLAGATYEQYF. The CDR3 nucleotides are TGTGCCAGCAGGAGCAGGCTAGCGGGGGCCACCTACGAGCAGTACTTC.

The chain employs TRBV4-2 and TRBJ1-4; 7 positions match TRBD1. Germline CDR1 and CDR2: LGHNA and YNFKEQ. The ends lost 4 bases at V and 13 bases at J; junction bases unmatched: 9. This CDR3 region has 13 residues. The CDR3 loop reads CASSPVTGDGLFF. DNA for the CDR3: TGTGCCAGCAGCCCTGTCACAGGGGATGGACTGTTTTTT.

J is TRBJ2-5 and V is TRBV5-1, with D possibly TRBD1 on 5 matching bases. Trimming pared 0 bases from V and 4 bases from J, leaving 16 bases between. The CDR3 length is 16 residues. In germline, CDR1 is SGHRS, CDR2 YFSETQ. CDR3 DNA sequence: TGCGCCAGCAGCTTGGAAGGCGGCAGGGTAGGAGAGACCCAGTACTTC. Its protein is CASSLEGGRVGETQYF.

The CDR3 DNA reads TGCGCCAGCAGCCAAGAGACAGGGAGTAATAATTCACCCCTCCACTTT. Residues: CASSQETGSNNSPLHF. V and J are TRBV4-3 and TRBJ1-6; the match to TRBD1 covers 7 bases. CDR1 and CDR2 from the germline V gene are LGHNA and YSLEER. The ends lost 0 bases at V and 5 bases at J; junction bases unmatched: 4. The CDR3 runs 16 residues.

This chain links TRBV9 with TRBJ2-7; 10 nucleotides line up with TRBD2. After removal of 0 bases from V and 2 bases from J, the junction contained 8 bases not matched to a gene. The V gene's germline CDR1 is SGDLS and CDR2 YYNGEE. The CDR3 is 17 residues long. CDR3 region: CASSVGFVAGGTYEQYF. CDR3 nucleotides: TGTGCCAGCAGCGTAGGATTTGTAGCGGGAGGTACCTACGAGCAGTACTTC.

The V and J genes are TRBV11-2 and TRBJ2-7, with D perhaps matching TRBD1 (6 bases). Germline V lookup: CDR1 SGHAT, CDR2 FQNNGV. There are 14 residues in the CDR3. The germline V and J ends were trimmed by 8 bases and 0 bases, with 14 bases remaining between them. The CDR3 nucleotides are TGTGCCAGCGGCCGAGACAGGTCCTCCTACGAGCAGTACTTC. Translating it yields CASGRDRSSYEQYF.

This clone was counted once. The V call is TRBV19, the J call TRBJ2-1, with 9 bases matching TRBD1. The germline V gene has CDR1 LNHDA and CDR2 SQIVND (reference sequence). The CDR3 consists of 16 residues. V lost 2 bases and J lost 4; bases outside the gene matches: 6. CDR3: CASSIQTGGGYNEQFF. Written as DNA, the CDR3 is TGTGCCAGTAGTATACAAACAGGGGGCGGGTACAATGAGCAGTTCTTC.

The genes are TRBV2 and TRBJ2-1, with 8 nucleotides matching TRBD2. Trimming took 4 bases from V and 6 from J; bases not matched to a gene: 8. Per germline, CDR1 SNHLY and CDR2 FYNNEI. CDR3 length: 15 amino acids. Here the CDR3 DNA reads TGTGCCAGCAGTGGTACGGGAGGGTTGGGCAATGAGCAGTTCTTC. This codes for CASSGTGGLGNEQFF.

CDR3 residues: CAWSTRFYGLRNSYNEQFF. The CDR3 DNA follows: TGTGCCTGGAGCACTAGATTCTACGGACTCCGTAACTCCTACAATGAGCAGTTCTTC. V usage is TRBV30 and J usage is TRBJ2-1; tentative D call: TRBD2 (5 bases). CDR3 length equals 19 residues. Trimming removed 3 bases from V and 0 bases from J, with 24 bases in between. Germline-derived CDR1 and CDR2 are GTSNPN and SVGIG (reference sequence).

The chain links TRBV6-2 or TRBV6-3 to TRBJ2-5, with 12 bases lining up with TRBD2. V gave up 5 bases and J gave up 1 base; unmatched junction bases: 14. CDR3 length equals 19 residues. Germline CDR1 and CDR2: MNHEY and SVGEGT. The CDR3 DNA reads TGTGCCAGCAGTGCGTTCCGGACTAGCGGGAATCACCTCCAAGAGACCCAGTACTTC. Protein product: CASSAFRTSGNHLQETQYF.

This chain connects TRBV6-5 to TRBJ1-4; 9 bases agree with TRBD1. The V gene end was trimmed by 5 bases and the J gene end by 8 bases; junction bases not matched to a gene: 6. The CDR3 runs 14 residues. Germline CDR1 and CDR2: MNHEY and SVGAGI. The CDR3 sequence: CASSPGTGIEKLFF. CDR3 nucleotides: TGTGCCAGCAGTCCCGGGACAGGGATAGAAAAACTGTTTTTT.

The DNA of the CDR3 is TGTGCCAGCAGTTTGGGACTTCGCACCGGGGAGCTGTTTTTT. Residues: CASSLGLRTGELFF. The chain combines TRBV28 with TRBJ2-2; the D gene is possibly TRBD2 (6 bases). CDR3 size: 14 residues. Germline V gene lookup returns CDR1 MDHEN and CDR2 SYDVKM. V lost 3 bases and J 4 bases, leaving 9 bases between the germline ends.

CDR3 DNA sequence: TGTGCCAGCAGTTACTTAGCAGCAACTAATGAAAAACTGTTTTTT. Amino acids: CASSYLAATNEKLFF. This rearrangement joins TRBV2 to TRBJ1-4; D is unclear. Germline CDR1 is SNHLY and CDR2 is FYNNEI. The germline V and J ends were trimmed by 5 bases and 0 bases, with 10 bases remaining between them. The CDR3 is 15 amino acids. The full variable domain, with the rest looked up from reference TRBV2 and TRBJ1-4, is EPEVTQTPSHQVTQMGQEVILRCVPISNHLYFYWYRQILGQKVEFLVSFYNNEISEKSEIFDDQFSVERPDGSNFTLKIRSTKLEDSAMYFCASSYLAATNEKLFFGSGTQLSVL.

CDR3 amino acids: CASSMSGGEGTEAFF. The CDR3 nucleotides are TGTGCCAGTAGTATGTCAGGGGGCGAGGGCACTGAAGCTTTCTTT. The chain has TRBV19 and TRBJ1-1; TRBD1 aligns across 8 bases. Losses at the gene ends were 3 bases for V and 4 bases for J; bases not matched to a gene: 7. Germline V gene sequence: CDR1 LNHDA, CDR2 SQIVND (reference sequence). There are 15 residues in the CDR3.

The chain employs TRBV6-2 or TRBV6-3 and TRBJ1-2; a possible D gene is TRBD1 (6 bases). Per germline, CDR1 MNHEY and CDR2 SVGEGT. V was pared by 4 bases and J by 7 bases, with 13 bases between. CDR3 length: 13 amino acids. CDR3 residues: CASSSQGRGGYTF. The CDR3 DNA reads TGTGCCAGCAGTTCTCAGGGGCGCGGTGGCTACACCTTC.

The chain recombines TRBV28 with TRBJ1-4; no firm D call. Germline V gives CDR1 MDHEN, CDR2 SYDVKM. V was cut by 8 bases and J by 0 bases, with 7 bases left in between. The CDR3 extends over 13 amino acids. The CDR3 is CASLTSTNEKLFF. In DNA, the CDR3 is TGTGCCAGCCTCACTTCAACTAATGAAAAACTGTTTTTT.

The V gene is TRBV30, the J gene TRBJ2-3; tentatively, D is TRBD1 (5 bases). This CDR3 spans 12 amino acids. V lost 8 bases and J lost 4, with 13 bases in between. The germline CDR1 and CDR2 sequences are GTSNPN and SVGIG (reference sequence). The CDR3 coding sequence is TGTGCCGCCCAGGGTAGTGCAGATACGCAGTATTTT. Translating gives CAAQGSADTQYF.

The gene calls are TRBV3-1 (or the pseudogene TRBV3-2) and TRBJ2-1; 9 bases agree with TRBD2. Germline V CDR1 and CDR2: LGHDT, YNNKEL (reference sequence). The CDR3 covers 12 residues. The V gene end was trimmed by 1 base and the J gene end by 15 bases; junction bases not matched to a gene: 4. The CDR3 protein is CASSQVGLAPFF. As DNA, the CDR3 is TGTGCCAGCAGCCAAGTAGGACTAGCGCCGTTCTTC.

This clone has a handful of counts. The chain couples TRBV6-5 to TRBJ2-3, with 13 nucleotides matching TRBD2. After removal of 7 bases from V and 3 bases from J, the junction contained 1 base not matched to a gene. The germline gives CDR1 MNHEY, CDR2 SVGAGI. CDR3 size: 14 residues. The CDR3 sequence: CASMGLAGTDTQYF. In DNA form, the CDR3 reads TGTGCCAGCATGGGACTAGCGGGGACAGATACGCAGTATTTT.

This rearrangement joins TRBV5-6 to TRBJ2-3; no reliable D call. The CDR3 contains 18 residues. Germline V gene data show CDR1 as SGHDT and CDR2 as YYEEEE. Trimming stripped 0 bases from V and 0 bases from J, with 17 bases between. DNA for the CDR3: TGTGCCAGCAGCTTGGGATCCGCGGCCTCAACGAGCACAGATACGCAGTATTTT. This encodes CASSLGSAASTSTDTQYF.

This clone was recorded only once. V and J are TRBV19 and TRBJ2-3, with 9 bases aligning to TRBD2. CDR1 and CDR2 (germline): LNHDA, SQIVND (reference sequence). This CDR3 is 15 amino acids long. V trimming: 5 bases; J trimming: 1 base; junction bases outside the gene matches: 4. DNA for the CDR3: TGTGCCAGTAGTTCTAGCGGGGCCCGCACAGATACGCAGTATTTT. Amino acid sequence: CASSSSGARTDTQYF.

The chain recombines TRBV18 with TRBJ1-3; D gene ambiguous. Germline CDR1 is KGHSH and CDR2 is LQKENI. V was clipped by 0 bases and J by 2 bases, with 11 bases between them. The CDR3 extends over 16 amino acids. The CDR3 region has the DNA TGTGCCAGCTCACCACCGCAGGCAGTGGCTGGAAACACCATATATTTT. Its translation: CASSPPQAVAGNTIYF.

Here the CDR3 DNA reads TGTGCCAGCAGTTCCACCGGGTTAAAGAACACTGAAGCTTTCTTT. Encoded protein: CASSSTGLKNTEAFF. The chain employs TRBV6-6 and TRBJ1-1, with D unresolved. Deletions cut 4 bases from V and 1 base from J, with 13 bases between. The CDR3 extends over 15 amino acids. The germline CDR1 and CDR2 sequences are MNHNY and SVGAGI (reference sequence).

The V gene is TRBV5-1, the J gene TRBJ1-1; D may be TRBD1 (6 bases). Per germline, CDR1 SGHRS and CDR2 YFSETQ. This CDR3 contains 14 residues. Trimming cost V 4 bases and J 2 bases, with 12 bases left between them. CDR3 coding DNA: TGCGCCAGCAGCGGGGGCCAACCTAACACTGAAGCTTTCTTT. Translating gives CASSGGQPNTEAFF.

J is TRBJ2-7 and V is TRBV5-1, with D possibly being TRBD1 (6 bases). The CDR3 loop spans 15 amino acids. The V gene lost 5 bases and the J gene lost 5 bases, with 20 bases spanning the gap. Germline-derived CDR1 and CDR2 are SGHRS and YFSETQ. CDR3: CASSRLTGTLHEQYF. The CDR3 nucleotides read TGCGCCAGCAGTCGATTGACAGGCACGCTCCACGAGCAGTACTTC.